The 9 T cell receptor beta chains in this list originate from one sample, sequenced in a study of CD8 T cells in ankylosing spondylitis. TCRdb called the 5' RACE reads again in MiXCR, with one record for every CDR3 protein. This table has hundreds of thousands of distinct CDR3 sequences, 20% appearing once. The sample consisted of blood, either unsorted or a sorted T cell fraction (not recorded which). All receptors come from a male donor with ankylosing spondylitis or in good health (not recorded which).

This clonotype was seen only a few times. In DNA, the CDR3 is TGTGCCAGCAGCCTCGTGGTAGAGACCCAGTACTTC. Encoded protein: CASSLVVETQYF. The chain combines TRBV7-2 with TRBJ2-5; D remains ambiguous. The V gene lost 5 bases and the J gene lost 4 bases, with 8 bases spanning the gap. CDR3 length: 12 amino acids. CDR1 and CDR2 from the germline V gene are SGHTA and FQGNSA.

The rearrangement joins TRBV7-8 to TRBJ2-7; a possible D gene is TRBD1 (6 bases). Trimming removed 5 bases from V and 2 bases from J, with 13 bases in between. Germline V lookup: CDR1 SGHVS, CDR2 FQNEAQ. This CDR3 contains 14 residues. The CDR3, as DNA: TGTGCCAGCAGCCTTGAAACAGGGACCTACGAGCAGTACTTC. Its translation: CASSLETGTYEQYF.

The chain employs TRBV11-2 and TRBJ2-7; D tentatively reads TRBD1 or TRBD2 (5 bases each). Per the germline V gene, CDR1 is SGHAT and CDR2 is FQNNGV. This CDR3 region has 14 residues. The V end was cut by 1 base, the J end by 2 bases, with 9 bases between. The chain's CDR3 is CASSLVGTTYEQYF. Written as DNA, the CDR3 is TGTGCCAGCAGCTTAGTGGGGACCACCTACGAGCAGTACTTC.

The gene calls are TRBV4-1 and TRBJ2-3; D not certain. Trimming cost V 0 bases and J 4 bases, with 5 bases left between them. The CDR3 extends over 13 amino acids. The germline V gene has CDR1 MGHRA and CDR2 YSYEKL. The CDR3 DNA reads as TGCGCCAGCAGCCAAGATCGGCCAGATACGCAGTATTTT. It is translated as CASSQDRPDTQYF.

This clonotype has only a few counts. J is TRBJ2-2 and V is TRBV29-1; 11 bases align to TRBD1. The CDR3 is 15 residues long. Germline CDR1 is SQVTM and CDR2 is ANQGSEA. After removal of 8 bases from V and 4 bases from J, the junction contained 9 bases not matched to a gene. CDR3 sequence: CSTGQGGGGTGELFF. The CDR3 DNA reads TGCAGCACGGGACAGGGGGGCGGTGGCACCGGGGAGCTGTTTTTT.

CDR3 nucleotide sequence: TGCAGCGTTGAACTCTGGGACAGCGGAGATACGCAGTATTTT. It yields the protein CSVELWDSGDTQYF. The chain links TRBV29-1 to TRBJ2-3, with TRBD1 matching 7 bases. In germline, CDR1 is SQVTM, CDR2 ANQGSEA. CDR3 length equals 14 residues. The V gene end was trimmed by 2 bases and the J gene end by 5 bases; junction bases not matched to a gene: 7.

The chain employs TRBV28 and TRBJ2-2; D remains ambiguous. The germline V gene encodes CDR1 MDHEN and CDR2 SYDVKM. The germline V and J ends were trimmed by 4 bases and 7 bases, with 16 bases remaining between them. The CDR3 consists of 15 residues. CDR3 sequence: CASSSSIITVGELFF. For the CDR3, the DNA is TGTGCCAGCAGTTCCAGCATCATAACTGTCGGGGAGCTGTTTTTT.

This clonotype was found a few times. This chain links TRBV20-1 with TRBJ1-2; D gene uncertain. V was clipped by 0 bases and J by 4 bases, with 9 bases between them. Germline CDR1 and CDR2: DFQATT and SNEGSKA (reference sequence). The CDR3 runs 13 residues. The chain's CDR3 is CSAREHQAYGYTF. The CDR3 coding sequence is TGCAGTGCTAGAGAACATCAGGCCTATGGCTACACCTTC.

This clonotype was counted a few times. The chain carries TRBV25-1 and TRBJ1-1, with 7 bases matching TRBD1. Germline CDR1 MGHDK, CDR2 SYGVNS. Losses at the gene ends were 8 bases for V and 0 bases for J; bases not matched to a gene: 9. This CDR3 contains 15 residues. This CDR3 reads CASADRLGLNTEAFF. DNA of the CDR3: TGTGCCAGCGCGGACAGGCTTGGGCTGAACACTGAAGCTTTCTTT.